This T cell receptor beta chain appears in the sequencing data of a study of radiotherapy plus CTLA-4 blockade in lung cancer. Overall study results and limits: In blood, after radiotherapy plus ipilimumab, tumor-derived TCR clones expanded.

It was focal radiation plus CTLA-4 blockade with ipilimumab that patients with chemo-refractory metastatic non-small-cell lung cancer received. The method was immunoSEQ multiplex PCR; TCRdb's version includes in-frame clones alone and lacks a portion of them. The sample consists of 30,000 or so clones, about 72% of them appearing once. CDR3 length equals 14 residues. Trimming shortened V by 2 bases and J by 1 base, and 8 bases separated the two germline ends. Germline CDR1 KGHSH, CDR2 LQKENI. Worth noting for this clone: The antigen remains undetermined.

Sequenced here: peripheral blood, sampled from a patient treated with radiotherapy plus ipilimumab. The J gene is TRBJ1-1, the V gene TRBV18; TRBD1 might be the D (5 bases). The clonotype was recovered from a human donor with non-small cell lung cancer who had stable disease on radiotherapy plus ipilimumab. In DNA form, the CDR3 reads TGTGCCAGCTCACCAGGGGCCGCGAACACTGAAGCTTTCTTT. Translating it yields CASSPGAANTEAFF.